This passage covers 5 T cell receptor beta chains from one sample sequenced in a study. Via MiXCR, TCRdb re-called the RT-PCR reads, giving one row per CDR3 protein. The sample yields about 700,000 distinct CDR3 sequences, about 14% seen once. Sequences were obtained from memory CD4+ T cells from blood. All receptors come from a female donor in good health, serving as a healthy control.

This clonotype was seen repeatedly, ten times or more. The V and J genes are TRBV12-3 or TRBV12-4 and TRBJ2-7; no definite D call. V was trimmed by 2 bases and J by 3 bases, leaving 5 bases between them. CDR3 length: 12 residues. CDR3 sequence (DNA): TGTGCCAGCAGTTTAAGGTTCTACGAGCAGTACTTC. This translates into CASSLRFYEQYF.

This chain joins TRBV15 and TRBJ1-5; perhaps TRBD1 as D (5 bases). Germline values: CDR1 LNHNV, CDR2 YYDKDF (reference sequence). Trimming pared 6 bases from V and 6 bases from J, leaving 12 bases between. The CDR3 runs to 13 residues. The CDR3 loop is CATSPGRGQPQHF. CDR3 nucleotide sequence: TGTGCCACCAGTCCGGGACGGGGTCAGCCCCAGCATTTT.

V usage is TRBV12-3 or TRBV12-4 and J usage is TRBJ1-4; no clear D gene. The CDR3 runs to 16 residues. Trimming shortened V by 1 base and J by 0 bases, and 9 bases separated the two germline ends. The CDR3 DNA sequence: TGTGCCAGCAGTTTAGGTTCGGGAGCAACTAATGAAAAACTGTTTTTT. It codes for CASSLGSGATNEKLFF.

This clonotype was counted between two and nine times. The rearrangement uses TRBV12-3 or TRBV12-4 and TRBJ1-1, with a tentative D call TRBD1 (6 bases). V was clipped by 7 bases and J by 6 bases, with 21 bases between them. CDR3 length equals 15 residues. The DNA for the CDR3 is TGTGCCAGCACTAAAAAAGGGGGGGGAGACGCTGAAGCTTTCTTT. Its translation is CASTKKGGGDAEAFF.

J is TRBJ1-5 and V is TRBV28, with a weak D call TRBD1 (6 bases). Germline CDR1 is MDHEN and CDR2 is SYDVKM. This CDR3 is built from 16 residues. V was shortened by 8 bases and J by 7 bases, with 24 bases between the two germline ends. The CDR3 loop reads CASSRTGWAGEQPQHF. The CDR3 DNA is TGTGCCAGCTCTCGCACGGGTTGGGCAGGGGAACAGCCCCAGCATTTT.